A single sample gave rise to the 3 T cell receptor beta chains below, sequenced in a study of Tregs in tolerant kidney transplant recipients. These TCRs are of unknown antigen specificity. Sequencing was performed with immunoSEQ multiplex PCR; in TCRdb, only in-frame clones are kept and a portion is missing. The table lists about 44,000 clones, just under 97% of them singletons. The sample was Tregs from blood cultured with allogeneic cells. These receptors were collected from a human donor in good health.

This rearrangement joins TRBV7-9 to TRBJ2-3, with 10 bases lining up with TRBD2. CDR3 length equals 16 residues. The trim removed 2 bases at V and 1 base at J, leaving 3 bases unmatched. Germline values: CDR1 SEHNR, CDR2 FQNEAQ (reference sequence). In DNA form, the CDR3 reads TGTGCCAGCAGCTTAACTAGCGGGATTCGCACAGATACGCAGTATTTT. It encodes CASSLTSGIRTDTQYF.

This sequence joins TRBV29-1 and TRBJ1-1, with D uncertain. In germline, CDR1 is SQVTM, CDR2 ANQGSEA. V was clipped by 4 bases and J by 4 bases, with 16 bases between them. The CDR3 is 14 amino acids. The CDR3 coding sequence is TGCAGCGTTGCCCGCAGGACGGAAAGCACTGAAGCTTTCTTT. This encodes CSVARRTESTEAFF.

V usage is TRBV6-4 and J usage is TRBJ2-5; D possibly corresponds to TRBD2 (6 bases). CDR3 size: 13 residues. Deletions cut 3 bases from V and 7 bases from J, with 12 bases between. CDR1 MRHNA and CDR2 SNTAGT come from the germline V gene. CDR3 DNA: TGTGCCAGCAGTGAGGGGCACGGGGGGACCCAGTACTTC. Encoded protein: CASSEGHGGTQYF.